This T cell receptor (beta chain) came from a study of Graves' ophthalmopathy and Graves' hyperthyroidism. Study background: Peripheral blood was collected at initial diagnosis, before any treatment.

The TCR beta CDR3 regions underwent amplification from RNA transcripts. An initial RT-PCR round employing HTBI primers preceded a second-round multiplex PCR. MiXCR, run by TCRdb on the multiplex PCR reads, gives a single entry per CDR3 protein. The sample includes roughly 500,000 distinct CDR3 sequences, under 15% of them seen just once. Presentation of ophthalmopathy in the donors involved moderate-to-severe activity, CAS ≥3, NOSPECS ≥4 and a duration under 3 months. Exclusion applied to patients with other autoimmune diseases, uncontrolled infections, pregnancy or lactation. Orbital computed tomography, thyroid ultrasound, TRAb, serum thyroxine and clinical symptoms formed the basis of diagnosis. Germline assignment: CDR1 LNHDA and CDR2 SQIVND (reference sequence). V was clipped by 3 bases and J by 0 bases, with 6 bases between them. The CDR3 sequence is 13 residues long. This clonotype was seen repeatedly, ten times or more.

The V call is TRBV19, the J call TRBJ2-7; D gene ambiguous. Sequenced sample: blood. The sequence was collected from a woman aged 30 to 39 with Graves' ophthalmopathy. The CDR3 loop reads CASSIVGSYEQYF. CDR3 nucleotide sequence: TGTGCCAGTAGTATCGTCGGCTCCTACGAGCAGTACTTC.